This entry concerns a single TCR beta chain. Its target is unknown. Quantitative barcoded 5'-RACE was used to prepare TCR beta libraries. A single record per CDR3 protein comes from TCRdb applying MiXCR to the 5' RACE reads. The sample gives 200,000 to 300,000 distinct CDR3 sequences, about 10% of which show up once; around 2.6% is in the top ten. These data come from a study of CD8 T cells in ankylosing spondylitis. Study-level findings and limits: Reported data indicate significant enrichment of disease-linked clones within matched ankylosing spondylitis synovial fluid. Relatively rare in peripheral blood, disease-linked clones were also CD8+. A subset of motif variants has previously been described in the synovial fluid and blood of reactive arthritis.

The sample taken for sequencing was blood, either unsorted or a sorted T cell fraction (not recorded which). This TCR derives from a male donor with ankylosing spondylitis or in good health (not recorded which).

Here the CDR3 reads CAWSADYNQPQHF. In DNA, the CDR3 is TGTGCCTGGAGTGCAGACTACAATCAGCCCCAGCATTTT. The genes are TRBV30 and TRBJ1-5; no firm D call. The germline V gene encodes CDR1 GTSNPN and CDR2 SVGIG (reference sequence). The CDR3 length is 13 residues. Deletions cut 1 base from V and 3 bases from J, with 7 bases between.